These T cell receptor beta chains were read from a single sample in a study of regulatory T cells in long-lasting Graves disease. MiXCR, applied by TCRdb to the multiplex PCR reads, yields one record per CDR3 protein. The sample yields roughly 410,000 distinct CDR3 sequences, over 14% seen once. This same sample was also taken into another study, of T cells in Graves' hyperthyroidism and ophthalmopathy.

The sample consisted of peripheral blood mononuclear cells (PBMCs), taken at new diagnosis, from a patient treated with antithyroid drugs. The receptor source for this set is a woman aged 40 to 49 with Graves disease. Both conserved end residues are part of each CDR3. The order of the fields is CDR3 protein, V gene, J gene.

CDR3aa: CASSPDGELFF
v_gene: TRBV11-2
j_gene: TRBJ2-2

CDR3aa: CASSQGGSHSGANVLTF
v_gene: TRBV4-1
j_gene: TRBJ2-6

CDR3aa: CARFGQFF
v_gene: TRBV9
j_gene: TRBJ2-1

CDR3aa: CASYPGQGANQPQHF
v_gene: TRBV28
j_gene: TRBJ1-5

CDR3aa: CASNTPRTSEISLHF
v_gene: TRBV6-1
j_gene: TRBJ1-6

CDR3aa: CASSADKNYGYTF
v_gene: TRBV18
j_gene: TRBJ1-2

CDR3aa: CASSLSSWGLANNNEQFF
v_gene: TRBV6-2/TRBV6-3
j_gene: TRBJ2-1

CDR3aa: CASSITGTGWGEQFF
v_gene: TRBV7-8
j_gene: TRBJ2-1

CDR3aa: CASSYSSRTGELFF
v_gene: TRBV6-2/TRBV6-3
j_gene: TRBJ2-2

CDR3aa: CASRFGLAGVPDTQYF
v_gene: TRBV5-5
j_gene: TRBJ2-3

CDR3aa: CASERDNQETQYF
v_gene: TRBV2
j_gene: TRBJ2-5